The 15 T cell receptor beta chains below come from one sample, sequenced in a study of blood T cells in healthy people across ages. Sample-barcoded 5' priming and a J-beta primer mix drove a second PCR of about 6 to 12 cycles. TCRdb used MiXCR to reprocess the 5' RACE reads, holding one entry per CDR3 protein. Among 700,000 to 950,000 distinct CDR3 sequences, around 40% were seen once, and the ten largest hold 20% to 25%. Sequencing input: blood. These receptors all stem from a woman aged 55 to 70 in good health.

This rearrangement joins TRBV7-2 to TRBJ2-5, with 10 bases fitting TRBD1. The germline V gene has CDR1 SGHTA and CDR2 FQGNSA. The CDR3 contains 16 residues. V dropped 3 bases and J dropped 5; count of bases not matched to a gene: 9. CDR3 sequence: CASSFSDRGSFETQYF. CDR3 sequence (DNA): TGTGCCAGCAGCTTTTCGGACAGGGGGTCGTTTGAGACCCAGTACTTC.

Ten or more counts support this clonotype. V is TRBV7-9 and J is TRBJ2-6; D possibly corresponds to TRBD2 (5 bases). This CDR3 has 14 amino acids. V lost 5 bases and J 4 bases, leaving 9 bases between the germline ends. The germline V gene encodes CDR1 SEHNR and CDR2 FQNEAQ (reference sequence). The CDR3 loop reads CASSLGLGANVLTF. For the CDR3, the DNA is TGTGCCAGCAGCCTAGGACTGGGGGCCAACGTCCTGACTTTC.

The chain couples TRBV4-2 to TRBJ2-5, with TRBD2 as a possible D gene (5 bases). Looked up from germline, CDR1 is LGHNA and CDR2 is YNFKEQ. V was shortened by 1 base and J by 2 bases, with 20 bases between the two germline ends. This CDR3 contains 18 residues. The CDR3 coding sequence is TGTGCCAGCAGCCAAGTTCCCCTAAGGGAGCCCTTACAAGAGACCCAGTACTTC. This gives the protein CASSQVPLREPLQETQYF.

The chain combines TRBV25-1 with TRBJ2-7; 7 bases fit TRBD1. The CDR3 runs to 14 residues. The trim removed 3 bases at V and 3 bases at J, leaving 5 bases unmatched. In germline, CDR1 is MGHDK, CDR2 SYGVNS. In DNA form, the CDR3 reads TGTGCCAGCAGTGAGCAAGGGACAGACTACGAGCAGTACTTC. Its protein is CASSEQGTDYEQYF.

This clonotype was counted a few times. This CDR3 reads CASSVAGQRVDTQYF. The CDR3 nucleotides are TGTGCCAGCAGCGTAGCGGGACAGAGGGTAGATACGCAGTATTTT. The chain employs TRBV9 and TRBJ2-3; 7 bases are a match to TRBD1. V dropped 0 bases and J dropped 5; count of bases not matched to a gene: 6. This CDR3 region has 15 residues. CDR1 SGDLS and CDR2 YYNGEE come from the germline V gene.

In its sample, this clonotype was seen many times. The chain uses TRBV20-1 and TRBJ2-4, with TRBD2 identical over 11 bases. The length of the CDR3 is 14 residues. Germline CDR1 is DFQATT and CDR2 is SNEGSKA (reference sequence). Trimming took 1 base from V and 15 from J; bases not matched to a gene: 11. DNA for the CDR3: TGCAGTGCTAGAGTTCCGACTAGCGGGAATGTTGGGTACTTC. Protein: CSARVPTSGNVGYF.

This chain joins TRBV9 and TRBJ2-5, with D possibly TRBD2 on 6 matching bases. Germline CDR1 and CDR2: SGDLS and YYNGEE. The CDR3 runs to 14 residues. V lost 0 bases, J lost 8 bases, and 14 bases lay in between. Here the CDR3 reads CASSVEAAGSTQYF. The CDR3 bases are TGTGCCAGCAGCGTAGAGGCGGCGGGGAGCACCCAGTACTTC. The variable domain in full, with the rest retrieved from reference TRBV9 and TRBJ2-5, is DSGVTQTPKHLITATGQRVTLRCSPRSGDLSVYWYQQSLDQGLQFLIQYYNGEERAKGNILERFSAQQFPDLHSELNLSSLELGDSALYFCASSVEAAGSTQYFGPGTRLLVL.

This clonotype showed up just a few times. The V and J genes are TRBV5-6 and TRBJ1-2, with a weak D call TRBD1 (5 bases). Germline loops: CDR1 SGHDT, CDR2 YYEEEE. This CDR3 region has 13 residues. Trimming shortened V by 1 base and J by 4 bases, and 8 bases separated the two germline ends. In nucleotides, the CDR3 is TGTGCCAGCAGCTTGCAGGGATCCTATGGCTACACCTTC. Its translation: CASSLQGSYGYTF.

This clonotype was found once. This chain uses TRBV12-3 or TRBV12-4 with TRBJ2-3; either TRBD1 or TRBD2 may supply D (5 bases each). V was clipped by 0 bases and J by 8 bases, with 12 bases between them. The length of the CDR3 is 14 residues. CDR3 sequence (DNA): TGTGCCAGCAGTTTAGCTCTGGGGACGGCTACGCAGTATTTT. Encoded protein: CASSLALGTATQYF.

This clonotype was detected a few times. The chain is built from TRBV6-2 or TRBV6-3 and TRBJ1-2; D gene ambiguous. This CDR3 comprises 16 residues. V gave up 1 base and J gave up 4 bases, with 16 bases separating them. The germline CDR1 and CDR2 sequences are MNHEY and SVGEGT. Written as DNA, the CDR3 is TGTGCCAGCAGTTACTATTCGGACCCCCGGGGCTATGGCTACACCTTC. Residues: CASSYYSDPRGYGYTF.

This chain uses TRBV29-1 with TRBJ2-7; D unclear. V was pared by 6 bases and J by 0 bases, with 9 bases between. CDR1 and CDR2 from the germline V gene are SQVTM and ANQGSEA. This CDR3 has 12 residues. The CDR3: CSVGSASYEQYF. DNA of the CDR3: TGCAGCGTGGGATCAGCCTCCTACGAGCAGTACTTC.

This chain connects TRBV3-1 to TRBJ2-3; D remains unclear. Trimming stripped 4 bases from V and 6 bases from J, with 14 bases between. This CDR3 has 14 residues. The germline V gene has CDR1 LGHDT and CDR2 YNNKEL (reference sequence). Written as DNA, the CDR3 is TGTGCCAGCAGCCCGCTTGTTACCTCGGATACGCAGTATTTT. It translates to CASSPLVTSDTQYF.

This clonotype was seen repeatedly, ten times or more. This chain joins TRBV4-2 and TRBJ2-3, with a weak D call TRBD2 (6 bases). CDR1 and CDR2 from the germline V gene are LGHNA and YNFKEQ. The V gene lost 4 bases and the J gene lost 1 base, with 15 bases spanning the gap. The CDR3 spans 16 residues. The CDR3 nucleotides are TGTGCCAGCAGCCGCACGGGACCGGGAGGCACAGATACGCAGTATTTT. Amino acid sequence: CASSRTGPGGTDTQYF.

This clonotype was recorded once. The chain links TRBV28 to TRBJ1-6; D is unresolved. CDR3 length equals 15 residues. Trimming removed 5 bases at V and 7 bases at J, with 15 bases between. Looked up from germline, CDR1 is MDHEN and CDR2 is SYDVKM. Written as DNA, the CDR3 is TGTGCCAGCAGTCCCCTCGGGATGGGGAATTCACCCCTCCACTTT. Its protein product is CASSPLGMGNSPLHF.

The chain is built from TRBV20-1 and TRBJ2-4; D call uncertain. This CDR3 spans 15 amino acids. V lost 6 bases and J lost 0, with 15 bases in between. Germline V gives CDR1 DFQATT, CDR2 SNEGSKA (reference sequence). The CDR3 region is CSALTRRLAKNIQYF. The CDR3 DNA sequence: TGCAGTGCACTTACAAGGAGACTAGCCAAAAACATTCAGTACTTC.